These 30 T cell receptor beta chains originate from one sample sequenced in a study of technical replicates of blood from several donors (dated by TCRdb to about 2017). To prepare the library, the immunoSEQ multiplex PCR assay was applied. The clones in this table, taken by TCRdb from immuneACCESS, are in-frame only. Not every clone is retained; where verified, under half of the shortfall comes from an unresolved V gene, and the cause of the rest is unknown. The sample has about 73,000 clones on record, 90% to 95% of them singletons. In total, the top ten clones hold 4.5% to 5% of the sample. Sample: PBMCs. These receptors were taken from a human donor in good health. Some clones in this sample may be carry-over from other donors' samples.

The chain employs TRBV13 and TRBJ1-1; 9 bases align to TRBD1. Germline values: CDR1 PRHDT, CDR2 FYEKMQ (reference sequence). The V gene end was trimmed by 2 bases and the J gene end by 8 bases; junction bases not matched to a gene: 9. This CDR3 has 15 amino acids. Here the CDR3 DNA reads TGTGCCAGCAGCTTATGGACAGGGGTTTGGTCCGAAGCTTTCTTT. The encoded protein is CASSLWTGVWSEAFF.

This chain connects TRBV19 to TRBJ2-1; 9 nucleotides line up with TRBD2. After removal of 9 bases from V and 2 bases from J, the junction contained 23 bases not matched to a gene. Germline V gives CDR1 LNHDA, CDR2 SQIVND (reference sequence). The CDR3 extends over 20 amino acids. The CDR3 bases are TGTGCCAGACCCTTCAAGCGAAGCGGGGGGACCAAGGGGCCCTACAATGAGCAGTTCTTC. Its protein is CARPFKRSGGTKGPYNEQFF. Combining the CDR3 with reference TRBV19 and TRBJ2-1 gives the whole variable domain DGGITQSPKYLFRKEGQNVTLSCEQNLNHDAMYWYRQDPGQGLRLIYYSQIVNDFQKGDIAEGYSVSREKKESFPLTVTSAQKNPTAFYLCARPFKRSGGTKGPYNEQFFGPGTRLTVL.

The chain joins TRBV5-6 to TRBJ2-3, with D maybe TRBD2 (6 bases). The CDR3 contains 15 residues. Trimming left V 2 bases short and J 1 base short, with 11 bases between. CDR1 and CDR2 from the germline V gene are SGHDT and YYEEEE. DNA for the CDR3: TGTGCCAGCAGCTTTACAGCGGGCGGCACAGATACGCAGTATTTT. Encoded protein: CASSFTAGGTDTQYF.

This clone has more than one count but fewer than ten. V is TRBV15 and J is TRBJ2-3; TRBD2 matches at 10 bases. V was pared by 3 bases and J by 0 bases, with 0 bases of the junction left unmatched. Germline V gene data show CDR1 as LNHNV and CDR2 as YYDKDF (reference sequence). This CDR3 has 15 residues. In nucleotides, the CDR3 is TGTGCCACCAGCAGGACTAGCGGGAGCACAGATACGCAGTATTTT. Protein sequence: CATSRTSGSTDTQYF.

This clone was counted a single time. This rearrangement joins TRBV4-3 to TRBJ1-6; no definite D call. Trimming took off 0 bases at V and 13 bases at J, with 10 bases between the two ends. CDR1 is LGHNA and CDR2 is YSLEER in the germline V gene. The CDR3 has 13 residues. The CDR3 bases are TGCGCCAGCAGCCAAGATCGGTGGTGGCCCCTCCACTTT. Translation: CASSQDRWWPLHF.

The chain recombines TRBV5-4 with TRBJ2-1; D may be TRBD2 (5 bases). This CDR3 is built from 13 residues. The germline gives CDR1 SGHNT, CDR2 YYREEE (reference sequence). V dropped 3 bases and J dropped 7 bases, with 11 bases sitting between them. This CDR3 reads CASSSEPGNEQFF. The CDR3 region has the DNA TGTGCCAGCAGCTCCGAGCCGGGAAATGAGCAGTTCTTC.

This clone was recorded a few times. This chain uses TRBV30 with TRBJ1-1; TRBD1 might be the D (5 bases). The CDR3 spans 12 residues. V was pared by 1 base and J by 5 bases, with 8 bases between. Germline CDR1 reads GTSNPN; CDR2 reads SVGIG (reference sequence). The CDR3 DNA reads as TGTGCCTGGAGTGCTCAGGGAACTGAAGCTTTCTTT. As protein: CAWSAQGTEAFF. Together with reference TRBV30 and TRBJ1-1, the CDR3 gives the full variable domain: SQTIHQWPATLVQPVGSPLSLECTVEGTSNPNLYWYRQAAGRGLQLLFYSVGIGQISSEVPQNLSASRPQDRQFILSSKKLLLSDSGFYLCAWSAQGTEAFFGQGTRLTVV.

The CDR3 DNA sequence: TGTGCCAGCAGCTTAAAAGGGGGAATTCAGAATGAGCAGTTCTTC. It translates to CASSLKGGIQNEQFF. The rearrangement links TRBV7-2 to TRBJ2-1; D may be TRBD1 (6 bases). The CDR3 extends over 15 amino acids. With 2 bases removed from V and 7 bases from J, the gap between germline ends came to 15 bases. Germline V gene lookup returns CDR1 SGHTA and CDR2 FQGNSA.

The J gene is TRBJ2-2, the V gene TRBV9; TRBD2 matches 10 bases. The CDR3 sequence is 20 residues long. Germline V gene lookup returns CDR1 SGDLS and CDR2 YYNGEE. Germline trimming cut 4 bases from V and 0 bases from J; bases unmatched to any gene: 15. The CDR3, as DNA: TGTGCCAGCAGCCCCCGGGGTGGAGCGGGAGGGCCCGCGAACACCGGGGAGCTGTTTTTT. It encodes CASSPRGGAGGPANTGELFF.

The V and J genes are TRBV6-1 and TRBJ1-2; no clear D. Trimming cost V 4 bases and J 5 bases, with 14 bases left between them. In germline, CDR1 is MNHNS, CDR2 SASEGT. The CDR3 covers 14 residues. The CDR3 is CASSAHLLFYGYTF. The CDR3 coding sequence is TGTGCCAGCAGTGCCCACCTACTGTTTTATGGCTACACCTTC.

The chain employs TRBV4-3 and TRBJ1-6; D is unclear. The V and J ends lost 0 bases and 1 base respectively, with 7 bases between them. Germline CDR1 and CDR2: LGHNA and YSLEER. CDR3 length: 16 amino acids. CDR3 loop: CASSQDQKSYNSPLHF. The CDR3 DNA follows: TGCGCCAGCAGCCAAGATCAGAAATCCTATAATTCACCCCTCCACTTT.

CDR3 DNA sequence: TGTGCCATCAGTGAGTCGAGTGGTCCGCCATACGAAGAGACCCAGTACTTC. This sequence encodes CAISESSGPPYEETQYF. The V gene is TRBV10-3, the J gene TRBJ2-5; D remains ambiguous. Germline V gene sequence: CDR1 ENHRY, CDR2 SYGVKD. CDR3 size: 17 residues. With 0 bases removed from V and 3 bases from J, the gap between germline ends came to 17 bases.

The V gene is TRBV6-1, the J gene TRBJ1-1; the D gene is possibly TRBD1 (5 bases). Germline V gene data show CDR1 as MNHNS and CDR2 as SASEGT. The CDR3 covers 15 residues. V was trimmed by 3 bases and J by 4 bases, leaving 15 bases between them. The CDR3 reads CASSDYDGAGTEAFF. The CDR3 bases are TGTGCCAGCAGTGACTATGATGGGGCCGGCACTGAAGCTTTCTTT.

J is TRBJ2-7 and V is TRBV7-2; no firm D call. V shed 1 base and J shed 5 bases, with 12 bases lying between them. The CDR3 extends over 14 amino acids. Germline V lookup: CDR1 SGHTA, CDR2 FQGNSA. The CDR3 nucleotides read TGTGCCAGCAGCTTAGTGGAGTGGTTCGACGAGCAGTACTTC. This gives the protein CASSLVEWFDEQYF.

This sequence joins TRBV11-2 and TRBJ2-7; 9 bases match TRBD2. V lost 5 bases, J lost 5 bases, and 7 bases stayed unmatched. The CDR3 spans 14 residues. Germline values: CDR1 SGHAT, CDR2 FQNNGV. CDR3 in DNA: TGTGCCAGCAGCAGAGCGGGGGGTGGAAACGAGCAGTACTTC. This codes for CASSRAGGGNEQYF.

V usage is TRBV5-1 and J usage is TRBJ2-2, with 11 nucleotides matching TRBD1. The length of the CDR3 is 16 residues. Trimming cost V 4 bases and J 4 bases; bases outside gene matches: 6. The germline V gene has CDR1 SGHRS and CDR2 YFSETQ. The CDR3: CASSPWDRGGTGELFF. The CDR3 DNA sequence: TGCGCCAGCAGCCCATGGGACAGGGGGGGCACCGGGGAGCTGTTTTTT.

The chain has TRBV6-6 and TRBJ1-4, with 9 bases aligning to TRBD1. The junction had 6 bases not matched to a gene; V was cut back by 4 bases and J by 3 bases. The CDR3 sequence is 16 residues long. From germline, CDR1 is MNHNY and CDR2 SVGAGI (reference sequence). CDR3 sequence reads: CASSSSTGGSNEKLFF. For the CDR3, the DNA is TGTGCCAGCAGTTCCTCTACAGGGGGCTCTAATGAAAAACTGTTTTTT.

In its sample, this clone was seen once. The rearrangement joins TRBV2 to TRBJ2-5, with 7 bases matching TRBD1. Germline-derived CDR1 and CDR2 are SNHLY and FYNNEI. This CDR3 is 13 amino acids long. Losses at the gene ends were 6 bases for V and 4 bases for J; bases not matched to a gene: 5. The CDR3 DNA reads TGTGCCAGCAGACACGGGACAGTAGAGACCCAGTACTTC. Protein product: CASRHGTVETQYF.

This rearrangement joins TRBV2 to TRBJ1-4; D is uncertain. The V gene lost 6 bases and the J gene lost 0 bases, with 14 bases spanning the gap. CDR1 and CDR2 from the germline V gene are SNHLY and FYNNEI. The length of the CDR3 is 16 residues. As DNA, the CDR3 is TGTGCCAGCAGGCTCACAACCCTTGCAACTAATGAAAAACTGTTTTTT. Its translation is CASRLTTLATNEKLFF.

The chain has TRBV5-1 and TRBJ1-1, with D perhaps TRBD1 (5 bases). V lost 4 bases and J 3 bases, leaving 10 bases between the germline ends. The CDR3 is 13 residues long. CDR1 is SGHRS, CDR2 YFSETQ, per germline. CDR3 sequence: CASSPIRDTEAFF. CDR3 DNA: TGCGCCAGCAGCCCAATCAGGGACACTGAAGCTTTCTTT.

The J gene is TRBJ2-5, the V gene TRBV27; 14 bases match TRBD2. V was pared by 6 bases and J by 13 bases, with 7 bases of the junction left unmatched. CDR1 MNHEY and CDR2 SMNVEV come from the germline V gene (reference sequence). The CDR3 totals 13 residues. CDR3 region: CASSQTSGGALYF. CDR3 bases: TGTGCCAGCAGCCAGACTAGCGGGGGGGCCCTGTACTTC.

V is TRBV7-4 and J is TRBJ1-5; 12 bases map to TRBD1. The CDR3 sequence is 16 residues long. CDR1 SGHVT and CDR2 SQSDAQ come from the germline V gene. With 5 bases clipped from V and 7 bases from J, the junction kept 9 bases outside the gene matches. In DNA form, the CDR3 reads TGTGCCAGCAGCCATCCAGGGACAGGGGGCCGCCAGCCCCAGCATTTT. This translates into CASSHPGTGGRQPQHF.

This chain uses TRBV5-4 with TRBJ1-3; TRBD1 matches at 9 bases. V lost 2 bases and J lost 3; bases outside the gene matches: 3. The germline CDR1 and CDR2 sequences are SGHNT and YYREEE (reference sequence). The CDR3 totals 15 residues. The CDR3 is CASSFGTGFGNTIYF. DNA of the CDR3: TGTGCCAGCAGCTTCGGGACAGGGTTTGGAAACACCATATATTTT.

This chain uses TRBV6-5 with TRBJ1-6; possible D gene TRBD1, 5 bases. CDR3 size: 15 residues. Germline CDR1 is MNHEY and CDR2 is SVGAGI. Trimming took 5 bases from V and 10 from J, leaving 18 bases between them. CDR3 nucleotide sequence: TGTGCCAGCAGTAGCCCTCTAGGGGCCCAGTCACCCCTCCACTTT. Amino acid sequence: CASSSPLGAQSPLHF.

Concerning this clone: This likely stems from a read error, as it lies one base from a far larger clone. The chain couples TRBV5-6 to TRBJ2-1; weak D call: TRBD2 (5 bases). Trimming stripped 0 bases from V and 8 bases from J, with 15 bases between. The germline V gene has CDR1 SGHDT and CDR2 YYEEEE. This CDR3 is built from 15 residues. The CDR3 DNA reads TGTGCCAGCAGCTTGGCACTCCCGAGGGTCGATGAGCAGTTCTTC. Translated: CASSLALPRVDEQFF.

The chain recombines TRBV27 with TRBJ1-1; 8 bases align to TRBD1. The CDR3 totals 14 residues. The V gene end was trimmed by 7 bases and the J gene end by 5 bases; junction bases not matched to a gene: 9. Germline V gene lookup returns CDR1 MNHEY and CDR2 SMNVEV (reference sequence). CDR3: CASTRTGLGTEAFF. DNA for the CDR3: TGTGCCAGCACCCGGACAGGGTTGGGGACTGAAGCTTTCTTT.

The rearrangement joins TRBV11-3 to TRBJ2-1, with 16 bases matching TRBD2. The CDR3 is made up of 19 amino acids. The germline CDR1 and CDR2 sequences are SGHNT and YENEEA. V shed 3 bases and J 2 bases; nucleotides not matched to a gene: 7. The CDR3 nucleotides are TGTGCCAGCAGCTTGACCGGGACTAGCGGGAGGGTAGCCTACAATGAGCAGTTCTTC. It encodes CASSLTGTSGRVAYNEQFF.

The chain couples TRBV13 to TRBJ2-7; 11 nucleotides agree with TRBD1. The J segment lost 6 bases and the V segment lost 5 bases, leaving 6 bases of the junction unmatched. Germline values: CDR1 PRHDT, CDR2 FYEKMQ (reference sequence). The CDR3 contains 14 residues. CDR3 protein: CASSDGTGGSEQYF. CDR3 coding DNA: TGTGCCAGCAGCGATGGGACAGGGGGAAGCGAGCAGTACTTC. The entire variable domain, with the rest obtained from reference TRBV13 and TRBJ2-7, is as follows: AAGVIQSPRHLIKEKRETATLKCYPIPRHDTVYWYQQGPGQDPQFLISFYEKMQSDKGSIPDRFSAQQFSDYHSELNMSSLELGDSALYFCASSDGTGGSEQYFGPGTRLTVT.

The chain joins TRBV30 to TRBJ1-2; a weak D match, TRBD1 (5 bases). Trimming stripped 4 bases from V and 7 bases from J, with 19 bases between. The CDR3 has 14 amino acids. Germline-derived CDR1 and CDR2 are GTSNPN and SVGIG (reference sequence). CDR3 residues: CAWTQGYQFGGYTF. The CDR3 bases are TGTGCCTGGACCCAGGGTTATCAGTTCGGTGGCTACACCTTC.

The rearrangement uses TRBV5-1 and TRBJ2-1, with 7 nucleotides matching TRBD1. Germline V gene data show CDR1 as SGHRS and CDR2 as YFSETQ. V was pared by 3 bases and J by 15 bases, with 24 bases of the junction left unmatched. This CDR3 is built from 17 residues. CDR3 in DNA: TGCGCCAGCAGCTCAAACGGCCGGACAGGTACCCCTATGGTAGCGTTCTTC. The encoded protein is CASSSNGRTGTPMVAFF.